These 15 T cell receptor beta chains were all obtained from the same sample, sequenced in a study of Ad26.COV2.S vaccination and SARS-CoV-2 variants. Indicated treatment: around 19 received Ad26.COV2.S at low or high dose, single or two shots; five or six received placebo; per-sample allocation not given. On day 63 after the first injection, vaccine and placebo recipients gave samples. Clones were read by immunoSEQ multiplex PCR, and TCRdb kept only the in-frame ones, dropping some. The repertoire holds some 320,000 clones, with around four fifths as singletons. Source: peripheral blood, taken in a trial of Ad26.COV2.S vaccine versus placebo. The origin of the receptors is a person between 18 and 60 years old who received the Ad26.COV2.S COVID-19 vaccine or a placebo.

The chain links TRBV7-9 to TRBJ2-3; 7 nucleotides agree with TRBD2. V lost 2 bases and J lost 0; bases outside the gene matches: 8. This CDR3 spans 17 amino acids. CDR1 and CDR2 from the germline V gene are SEHNR and FQNEAQ (reference sequence). The CDR3, as DNA: TGTGCCAGCAGCTTAAGGCGCGGGGGACCAAGCACAGATACGCAGTATTTT. It specifies CASSLRRGGPSTDTQYF.

The chain recombines TRBV6-1 with TRBJ1-1; TRBD1 matches at 7 bases. With 0 bases clipped from V and 11 bases from J, the junction kept 6 bases outside the gene matches. CDR1 and CDR2 from the germline V gene are MNHNS and SASEGT. The CDR3 totals 13 residues. The CDR3 loop reads CASSEARGRWAFF. The CDR3 nucleotides read TGTGCCAGCAGTGAAGCGAGGGGGCGGTGGGCTTTCTTT.

The J gene is TRBJ2-5, the V gene TRBV3-1 (or the pseudogene TRBV3-2); 12 bases match TRBD1. This CDR3 region has 17 residues. Germline values: CDR1 LGHDT, CDR2 YNNKEL (reference sequence). Unmatched junction bases numbered 9, after V lost 2 bases and J lost 5 bases. The CDR3 region has the DNA TGTGCCAGCAGCCAAAGGCGGGGGACAGGGGGCTTGGAGACCCAGTACTTC. Translating it yields CASSQRRGTGGLETQYF.

V usage is TRBV2 and J usage is TRBJ1-5, with D perhaps TRBD1 (6 bases). The germline gives CDR1 SNHLY, CDR2 FYNNEI. V lost 10 bases to trimming and J lost 6 bases, with 22 bases between them. The CDR3 has 15 amino acids. The CDR3 DNA sequence: TGTGCCACCTCAGCGTGGGGGGCGCGGGGTCAGCCCCAGCATTTT. Translating gives CATSAWGARGQPQHF. The full variable domain, its missing parts supplied by reference TRBV2 and TRBJ1-5, is EPEVTQTPSHQVTQMGQEVILRCVPISNHLYFYWYRQILGQKVEFLVSFYNNEISEKSEIFDDQFSVERPDGSNFTLKIRSTKLEDSAMYFCATSAWGARGQPQHFGDGTRLSIL.

This chain links TRBV4-2 with TRBJ1-3, with D tentatively TRBD1 (5 bases). The CDR3 loop spans 16 amino acids. V was shortened by 0 bases and J by 0 bases, with 9 bases between the two germline ends. CDR1 is LGHNA, CDR2 YNFKEQ, per germline. In nucleotides, the CDR3 is TGTGCCAGCAGCCAAGACGGGGGTAACTCTGGAAACACCATATATTTT. It encodes CASSQDGGNSGNTIYF.

The genes are TRBV19 and TRBJ2-5; no clear D gene. The CDR3 spans 11 residues. Germline V gene sequence: CDR1 LNHDA, CDR2 SQIVND (reference sequence). V was cut by 3 bases and J by 5 bases, with 4 bases left in between. DNA of the CDR3: TGTGCCAGTAGTATGTCGGAGACCCAGTACTTC. Its translation: CASSMSETQYF.

This clone was recorded once. The chain combines TRBV6-5 with TRBJ1-2; D gene unclear. V lost 11 bases and J 0 bases, leaving 10 bases between the germline ends. Germline V CDR1 and CDR2: MNHEY, SVGAGI. This CDR3 is built from 12 residues. CDR3 loop: CAAGSPNYGYTF. CDR3 DNA: TGTGCCGCCGGATCTCCTAACTATGGCTACACCTTC.

In nucleotides, the CDR3 is TGTGCCAGCAGCCAAATAGGAGGCGTCTATGGCTACACCTTC. It is translated as CASSQIGGVYGYTF. This chain uses TRBV14 with TRBJ1-2; D is ambiguous. Looked up from germline, CDR1 is SGHDN and CDR2 is FVKESK. Between the trimmed V and J ends, which lost 2 bases and 4 bases, there was a span of 11 bases. The CDR3 runs to 14 residues. Together with reference TRBV14 and TRBJ1-2, the CDR3 gives the full variable domain: EAGVTQFPSHSVIEKGQTVTLRCDPISGHDNLYWYRRVMGKEIKFLLHFVKESKQDESGMPNNRFLAERTGGTYSTLKVQPAELEDSGVYFCASSQIGGVYGYTFGSGTRLTVV.

V gene TRBV14 combines with J gene TRBJ2-7, with 8 bases matching TRBD1. CDR3 length: 14 residues. J gave up 5 bases and V 4 bases, and 7 bases lay outside the gene matches. The germline V gene encodes CDR1 SGHDN and CDR2 FVKESK. This CDR3 is CASSPRTGLNEQYF. CDR3 DNA sequence: TGTGCCAGCAGCCCACGGACAGGGCTGAACGAGCAGTACTTC.

The J gene is TRBJ1-2, the V gene TRBV5-6, with TRBD1 as a possible D gene (6 bases). Germline values: CDR1 SGHDT, CDR2 YYEEEE. The CDR3 is made up of 13 amino acids. V lost 4 bases and J 7 bases, leaving 14 bases between the germline ends. The CDR3 DNA sequence: TGTGCCAGCAGCCCGGGGGGGGCGCGTGGCTACACCTTC. Translation gives CASSPGGARGYTF.

The chain carries TRBV5-1 and TRBJ2-5; 9 nucleotides match TRBD2. CDR3 length: 16 amino acids. CDR1 is SGHRS and CDR2 is YFSETQ in the germline V gene. J gave up 4 bases and V 0 bases, and 7 bases lay outside the gene matches. DNA of the CDR3: TGCGCCAGCAGCTTGGTGGCGCGGGGGGGCCGAGAGACCCAGTACTTC. It is translated as CASSLVARGGRETQYF.

The count of this clone is one. The chain joins TRBV28 to TRBJ2-7, with D maybe TRBD1 (6 bases). Germline values: CDR1 MDHEN, CDR2 SYDVKM. V was trimmed by 4 bases and J by 2 bases, leaving 15 bases between them. The CDR3 is 15 amino acids. CDR3 sequence reads: CASSSLTGSPYEQYF. The CDR3 DNA follows: TGTGCCAGCAGTTCCTTGACAGGATCCCCCTACGAGCAGTACTTC.

This chain links TRBV7-8 with TRBJ1-4; no firm D call. Per germline, CDR1 SGHVS and CDR2 FQNEAQ. This CDR3 is 16 amino acids long. Trimming pared 5 bases from V and 9 bases from J, leaving 22 bases between. The CDR3 is CASSPGVAASPQKLFF. In DNA, the CDR3 is TGTGCCAGCAGCCCCGGGGTGGCAGCGTCCCCCCAAAAACTGTTTTTT.

In nucleotides, the CDR3 is TGCGCCAGCAGCCAACCCGTGGTGCCGCCCGGGGAGCTGTTTTTT. This sequence encodes CASSQPVVPPGELFF. This chain connects TRBV4-1 to TRBJ2-2; D uncertain. There are 15 residues in the CDR3. V lost 2 bases and J 6 bases, leaving 13 bases between the germline ends. The germline CDR1 and CDR2 sequences are MGHRA and YSYEKL.

The chain links TRBV5-4 to TRBJ2-7; D possibly uses TRBD1 or TRBD2 (6 bases each). CDR1 is SGHNT, CDR2 YYREEE, per germline (reference sequence). The ends were cut back, 0 bases at V and 3 bases at J, with 19 bases in the middle. The length of the CDR3 is 17 residues. Written as DNA, the CDR3 is TGTGCCAGCAGCTTGGGGGGGGCGGGTAGCGGCCTCTACGAGCAGTACTTC. Its protein product is CASSLGGAGSGLYEQYF.